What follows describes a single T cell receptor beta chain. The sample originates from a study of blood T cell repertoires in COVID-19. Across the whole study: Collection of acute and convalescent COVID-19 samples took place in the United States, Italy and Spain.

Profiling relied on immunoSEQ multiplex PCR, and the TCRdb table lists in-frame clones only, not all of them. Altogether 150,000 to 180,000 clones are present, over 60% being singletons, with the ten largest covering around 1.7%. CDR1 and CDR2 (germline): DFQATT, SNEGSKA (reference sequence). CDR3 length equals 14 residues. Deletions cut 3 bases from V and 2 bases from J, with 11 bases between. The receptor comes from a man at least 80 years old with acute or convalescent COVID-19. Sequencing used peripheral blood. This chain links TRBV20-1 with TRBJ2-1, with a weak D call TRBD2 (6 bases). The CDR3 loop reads CSASEIAAYNEQFF. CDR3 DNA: TGCAGTGCTAGTGAAATAGCGGCCTACAATGAGCAGTTCTTC.